Here is one T cell receptor (beta chain) with its context. With a much larger clone just one base away, this may be a read error. This specimen belongs to a study of CD8+CD57+ T cells in acquired aplastic anemia. In the study overall: Roughly 3 ug was the average amount of DNA from sorted CD4+ and CD8+ cells.

TCR beta VDJ and CDR3 profiles were obtained from a genomic DNA template. TCRdb independently ran MiXCR on the reads; one entry per CDR3 protein. In the table there are a few hundred thousand distinct CDR3 sequences, roughly three fifths of which are singletons. The sequencing sample was made of sorted CD4+, CD8+, or CD8+CD57+ T cells (not recorded which) from PBMCs. This TCR came from a human donor with severe aplastic anemia or a healthy control (not recorded which).

Here the CDR3 reads CASSYSYWGPYEQYF. The CDR3 DNA follows: TGTGCCAGCAGTTATTCCTACTGGGGACCCTACGAGCAGTACTTC. The chain employs TRBV6-5 and TRBJ2-7; tentatively, D is TRBD1 or TRBD2 (5 bases each). This CDR3 comprises 15 residues. V was pared by 3 bases and J by 2 bases, with 14 bases between. Germline-derived CDR1 and CDR2 are MNHEY and SVGAGI.